A selection of T cell receptor beta chains follows, all from one sample in a study of T cell responses to AZD1222 COVID-19 vaccine. Libraries were prepared by immunoSEQ multiplex PCR; TCRdb keeps only in-frame clonotypes and omits some of them. The top ten clones hold approximately 2.3% of a sample with around 150,000 clones, nearly 95% of them seen once. Material: peripheral blood, obtained on day 0 of AZD1222 vaccination. These receptors originate from an adult in good health. Each CDR3 is given with its conserved first and last residue. A D gene is named only where the DNA matches it firmly. Part of the rows lack a size; the others show once, few, many or a class for expanded clones.

clone_size,v_call,j_call,d_call,cdr3_aa,cdr3_nt
.,TRBV16,TRBJ2-1,TRBD1,CASSRPGQGKFF,TGTGCCAGCAGCCGCCCGGGACAGGGAAAATTCTTC
.,TRBV30,TRBJ1-1,.,CAWSSSEGTEAFF,TGTGCCTGGAGTTCATCGGAGGGAACTGAAGCTTTCTTT
.,TRBV12-5,TRBJ2-2,TRBD1,CASGLALKTGEYTGELFF,TGTGCTAGTGGTTTGGCCCTTAAGACAGGGGAGTACACCGGGGAGCTGTTTTTT
once,TRBV7-9,TRBJ2-7,.,CASSLRSGNYEQYF,TGTGCCAGCAGCTTACGTTCAGGGAACTACGAGCAGTACTTC
.,TRBV6-2/TRBV6-3,TRBJ2-7,TRBD1,CASSYPPTGAEQYF,TGTGCCAGCAGTTACCCTCCGACAGGGGCCGAGCAGTACTTC
.,TRBV2,TRBJ2-3,TRBD2,CASNPGLAGGADTQYF,TGTGCCAGCAATCCCGGACTAGCGGGGGGTGCAGATACGCAGTATTTT
.,TRBV7-3,TRBJ2-7,.,CASSLSGTHGNEQYF,TGTGCCAGCAGCTTAAGCGGGACCCATGGGAACGAGCAGTACTTC
.,TRBV11-3,TRBJ2-1,.,CASSLHRGANEQFF,TGTGCCAGCAGCCTACACCGCGGGGCCAATGAGCAGTTCTTC
once,TRBV4-2,TRBJ2-3,.,CASSQGGGTSTDPYGDTQYF,TGTGCCAGCAGCCAAGGCGGCGGTACTAGCACAGACCCATACGGCGATACGCAGTATTTT
.,TRBV9,TRBJ1-6,.,CASSVHGGPLDNSPLHF,TGTGCCAGCAGCGTCCATGGGGGACCTTTGGATAATTCACCCCTCCACTTT
once,TRBV19,TRBJ1-5,.,CARLAGREKGSQPQHF,TGTGCCAGACTAGCGGGCAGGGAGAAGGGGAGTCAGCCCCAGCATTTT
.,TRBV28,TRBJ1-4,.,CASSSGNEKLFF,TGTGCCAGCAGTTCGGGGAATGAAAAACTGTTTTTT
.,TRBV5-1,TRBJ1-1,.,CASSLVYGGRNTEAFF,TGCGCCAGCAGCTTGGTTTATGGGGGGAGGAACACTGAAGCTTTCTTT
.,TRBV5-4,TRBJ1-2,.,CASSSTQNYGYTF,TGTGCCAGCAGCTCGACCCAGAACTATGGCTACACCTTC
.,TRBV6-5,TRBJ2-7,.,CASTTGREQYF,TGTGCCAGCACCACGGGCCGGGAGCAGTACTTC
.,TRBV5-1,TRBJ1-2,.,CASSLEQGGYGYTF,TGCGCCAGCAGCTTAGAACAGGGAGGCTATGGCTACACCTTC
.,TRBV19,TRBJ2-1,TRBD1,CASRDRARNEQFF,TGTGCCAGCCGGGACAGGGCTCGGAATGAGCAGTTCTTC
.,TRBV28,TRBJ1-2,.,CASKGTEGGWGYTF,TGTGCCAGCAAGGGAACTGAGGGAGGTTGGGGCTACACCTTC
.,TRBV18,TRBJ2-7,TRBD1,CASSPGTGPYEQYF,TGTGCCAGCTCACCGGGGACAGGGCCCTACGAGCAGTACTTC
.,TRBV28,TRBJ1-5,TRBD1,CASRTPTGQGAGQPQHF,TGTGCCAGCAGGACCCCCACCGGACAGGGGGCTGGTCAGCCCCAGCATTTT
.,TRBV19,TRBJ1-1,.,CASSIQGGTEAFF,TGTGCCAGTAGTATACAGGGAGGCACTGAAGCTTTCTTT
.,TRBV29-1,TRBJ2-7,TRBD1,CSVEKQGAYEQYF,TGCAGCGTTGAAAAACAGGGGGCCTACGAGCAGTACTTC
.,TRBV27,TRBJ1-1,.,CASSLRLGAGGMNTEAFF,TGTGCCAGCAGTTTGCGTTTGGGTGCAGGAGGGATGAACACTGAAGCTTTCTTT
once,TRBV7-3,TRBJ1-1,.,CASSLGGQMNTEAFF,TGTGCCAGCAGCTTAGGAGGACAGATGAACACTGAAGCTTTCTTT
.,TRBV7-9,TRBJ1-3,TRBD1,CASSLAGGQTGNTIYF,TGTGCCAGCAGCTTAGCTGGGGGACAGACCGGAAACACCATATATTTT
once,TRBV19,TRBJ1-2,.,CASSRWSSYGYTF,TGTGCCAGTAGTAGATGGAGCAGCTATGGCTACACCTTC
once,TRBV29-1,TRBJ1-1,.,CSVAWGEAFF,TGCAGCGTTGCTTGGGGTGAAGCTTTCTTT
.,TRBV27,TRBJ1-5,.,CASSWGAGANQPQHF,TGTGCCAGCAGTTGGGGGGCTGGAGCCAATCAGCCCCAGCATTTT
.,TRBV5-1,TRBJ2-4,TRBD2,CASSPGHAGGLYIQYF,TGCGCCAGCAGCCCGGGTCATGCGGGGGGCCTCTACATTCAGTACTTC
.,TRBV27,TRBJ2-7,.,CASSPGLGYEQYF,TGTGCCAGCAGTCCTGGACTGGGGTACGAGCAGTACTTC
.,TRBV18,TRBJ1-3,.,CASSPQENSGNTIYF,TGTGCCAGCTCACCACAAGAGAACTCTGGAAACACCATATATTTT
.,TRBV7-8,TRBJ1-5,TRBD1,CASSLMRTGGQPQHF,TGTGCCAGCAGCTTAATGCGGACAGGGGGTCAGCCCCAGCATTTT
.,TRBV2,TRBJ1-2,.,CASSEQGPYGYTF,TGTGCCAGCAGTGAGCAGGGGCCATATGGCTACACCTTC
.,TRBV7-9,TRBJ1-1,.,CASSQDLGGWNTEAFF,TGTGCCAGCAGCCAAGACCTTGGGGGCTGGAACACTGAAGCTTTCTTT
.,TRBV18,TRBJ2-5,TRBD1,CASSPPNAGQGKETQYF,TGTGCCAGCTCTCCCCCGAATGCGGGACAGGGGAAAGAGACCCAGTACTTC
.,TRBV5-6,TRBJ1-5,TRBD1,CASSLTGEFGQPQHF,TGTGCCAGCAGCTTGACAGGGGAGTTTGGTCAGCCCCAGCATTTT
.,TRBV7-9,TRBJ2-3,TRBD2,CASSHPQGGSVADTQYF,TGTGCCAGCAGCCACCCCCAGGGCGGGAGTGTCGCAGATACGCAGTATTTT
.,TRBV2,TRBJ1-5,.,CASSEGTVYQPQHF,TGTGCCAGCAGTGAAGGGACAGTTTATCAGCCCCAGCATTTT
.,TRBV11-2,TRBJ2-2,TRBD2,CASSSYPGTSGRKTGELFF,TGTGCCAGCAGCTCATACCCGGGGACTAGCGGGAGAAAGACCGGGGAGCTGTTTTTT
.,TRBV19,TRBJ2-7,.,CASIGGSEQYF,TGTGCCAGTATAGGGGGAAGCGAGCAGTACTTC
.,TRBV28,TRBJ1-1,.,CASSLRMQEAFF,TGTGCCAGCAGTTTGAGGATGCAGGAAGCTTTCTTT
.,TRBV6-6,TRBJ1-4,TRBD1,CASSARTGGSEKLFF,TGTGCCAGCAGTGCGCGGACAGGGGGCAGTGAAAAACTGTTTTTT
.,TRBV10-3,TRBJ2-7,.,CAISENGADEQYF,TGTGCCATCAGTGAAAATGGGGCGGACGAGCAGTACTTC
once,TRBV6-5,TRBJ1-1,.,CASSYSVPLNTEAFF,TGTGCCAGCAGTTACTCGGTCCCATTGAACACTGAAGCTTTCTTT
.,TRBV5-1,TRBJ1-6,TRBD1,CASSLGGTDNSPLHF,TGCGCCAGCAGCTTGGGTGGGACAGATAATTCACCCCTCCACTTT
.,TRBV7-8,TRBJ1-4,TRBD1,CASSKGQGATNEKLFF,TGTGCCAGCAGCAAAGGACAGGGGGCAACTAATGAAAAACTGTTTTTT